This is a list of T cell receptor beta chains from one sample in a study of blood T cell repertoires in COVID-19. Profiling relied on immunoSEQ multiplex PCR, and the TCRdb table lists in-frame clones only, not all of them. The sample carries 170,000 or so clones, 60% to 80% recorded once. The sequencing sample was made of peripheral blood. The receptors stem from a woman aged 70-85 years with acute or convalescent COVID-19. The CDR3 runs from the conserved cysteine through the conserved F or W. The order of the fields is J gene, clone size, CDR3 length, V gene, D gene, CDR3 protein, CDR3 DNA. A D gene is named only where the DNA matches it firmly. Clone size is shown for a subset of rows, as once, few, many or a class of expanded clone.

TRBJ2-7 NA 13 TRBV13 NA CASSYGTLYEQYF TGTGCCAGCAGCTATGGGACACTTTACGAGCAGTACTTC
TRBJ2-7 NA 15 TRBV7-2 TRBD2 CASSLELAVTYEQYF TGTGCCAGCAGCTTAGAACTAGCGGTTACCTACGAGCAGTACTTC
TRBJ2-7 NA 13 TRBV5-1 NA CASNDQGGYEQYF TGCGCCAGCAATGATCAGGGAGGATACGAGCAGTACTTC
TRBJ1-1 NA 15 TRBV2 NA CASNLRRQANTEAFF TGTGCCAGCAACCTAAGAAGACAGGCGAACACTGAAGCTTTCTTT
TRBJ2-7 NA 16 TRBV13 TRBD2 CASSPPGLAGAGEQYF TGTGCCAGCAGCCCCCCCGGACTAGCGGGAGCTGGGGAGCAGTACTTC
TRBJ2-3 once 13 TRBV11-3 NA CASSRGSADTQYF TGTGCCAGCAGCAGGGGTTCCGCAGATACGCAGTATTTT
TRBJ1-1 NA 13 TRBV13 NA CASSPGVNTEAFF TGTGCCAGCAGTCCAGGGGTGAACACTGAAGCTTTCTTT
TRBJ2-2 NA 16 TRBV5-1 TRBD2 CASSQLSGTNTGELFF TGCGCCAGCAGCCAACTTAGCGGGACCAACACCGGGGAGCTGTTTTTT
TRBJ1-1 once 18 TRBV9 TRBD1 CASSAIFGQGVYSTEAFF TGTGCCAGCAGCGCCATCTTTGGACAGGGGGTGTACAGCACTGAAGCTTTCTTT
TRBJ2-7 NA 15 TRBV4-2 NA CASSQENQFSYEQYF TGTGCCAGCAGCCAAGAAAATCAGTTCTCCTACGAGCAGTACTTC
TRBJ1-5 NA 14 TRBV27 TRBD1 CASTPTGAYQPQHF TGTGCCAGCACCCCGACAGGGGCCTATCAGCCCCAGCATTTT
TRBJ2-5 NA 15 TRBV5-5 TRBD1 CASSLDRGLRETQYF TGTGCCAGCAGCTTGGACAGGGGTCTGCGGGAGACCCAGTACTTC
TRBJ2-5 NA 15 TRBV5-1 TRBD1 CASSSLDRGGETQYF TGCGCCAGCAGCTCCCTGGACAGGGGAGGCGAGACCCAGTACTTC
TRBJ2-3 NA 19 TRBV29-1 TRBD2 CSVEDAWSSGATNADTQYF TGCAGCGTTGAAGATGCCTGGTCCAGCGGGGCAACGAACGCAGATACGCAGTATTTT
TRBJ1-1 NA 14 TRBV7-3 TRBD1 CASSFGTGSTEAFF TGTGCCAGCAGCTTTGGGACAGGGAGTACTGAAGCTTTCTTT
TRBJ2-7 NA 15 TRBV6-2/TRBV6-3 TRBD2 CASSSSGRPPYEQYF TGTGCCAGCAGTTCTAGCGGGAGGCCCCCCTACGAGCAGTACTTC
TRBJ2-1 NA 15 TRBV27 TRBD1 CASSYGQGVPNEQFF TGTGCCAGCAGTTACGGACAGGGGGTCCCCAATGAGCAGTTCTTC
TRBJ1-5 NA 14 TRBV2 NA CASSVAYSNQPQHF TGTGCCAGCAGCGTAGCGTATAGCAATCAGCCCCAGCATTTT
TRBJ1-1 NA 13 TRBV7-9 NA CASSQQENTEAFF TGTGCCAGCAGCCAACAGGAGAACACTGAAGCTTTCTTT
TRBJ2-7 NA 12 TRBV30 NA CAWSVTFGEQYF TGTGCCTGGAGTGTTACTTTTGGCGAGCAGTACTTC
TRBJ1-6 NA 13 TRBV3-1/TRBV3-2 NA CASSQSYRTPLHF TGTGCCAGCAGCCAATCGTACAGAACACCCCTCCACTTT
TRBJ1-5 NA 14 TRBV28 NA CASSLGGDHQPQHF TGTGCCAGCAGTTTGGGGGGAGACCATCAGCCCCAGCATTTT
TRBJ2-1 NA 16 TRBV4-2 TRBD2 CASSQVFGVAGNEQFF TGTGCCAGCAGCCAAGTATTTGGGGTAGCGGGGAATGAGCAGTTCTTC
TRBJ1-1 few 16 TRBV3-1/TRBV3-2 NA CASSPSGHFMNTEAFF TGTGCCAGCAGCCCTTCGGGACATTTCATGAACACTGAAGCTTTCTTT
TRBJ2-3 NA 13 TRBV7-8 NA CASSEYGADTQYF TGTGCCAGCAGCGAATACGGGGCAGATACGCAGTATTTT
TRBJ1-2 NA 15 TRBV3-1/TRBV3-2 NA CASSPTLSSLYGYTF TGTGCCAGCAGCCCTACTCTGTCAAGTTTATATGGCTACACCTTC